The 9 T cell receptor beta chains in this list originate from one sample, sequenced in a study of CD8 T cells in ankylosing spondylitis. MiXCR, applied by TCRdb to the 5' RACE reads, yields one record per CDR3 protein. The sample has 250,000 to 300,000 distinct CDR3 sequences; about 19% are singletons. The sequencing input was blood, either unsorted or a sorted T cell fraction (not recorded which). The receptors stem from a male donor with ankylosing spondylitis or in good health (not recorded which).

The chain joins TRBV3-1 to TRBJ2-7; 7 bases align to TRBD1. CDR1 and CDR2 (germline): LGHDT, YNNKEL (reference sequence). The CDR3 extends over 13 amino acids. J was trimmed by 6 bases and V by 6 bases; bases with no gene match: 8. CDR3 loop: CASRNTGAGEQYV. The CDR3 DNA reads TGTGCCAGCAGAAACACAGGGGCCGGCGAGCAGTACGTC.

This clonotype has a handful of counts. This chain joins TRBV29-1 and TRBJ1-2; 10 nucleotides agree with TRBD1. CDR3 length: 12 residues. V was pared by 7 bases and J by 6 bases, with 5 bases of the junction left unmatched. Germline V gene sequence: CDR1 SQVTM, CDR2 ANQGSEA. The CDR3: CSAPGQGHGYTF. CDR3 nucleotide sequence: TGCAGCGCCCCGGGACAGGGGCATGGCTACACCTTC.

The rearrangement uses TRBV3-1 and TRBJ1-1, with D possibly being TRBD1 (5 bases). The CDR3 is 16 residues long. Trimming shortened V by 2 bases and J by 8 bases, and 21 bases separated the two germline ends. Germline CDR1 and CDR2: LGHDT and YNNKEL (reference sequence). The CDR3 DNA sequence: TGTGCCAGCAGCCAAAATAAAGGGGTCTTAGCTGGGGAAGCTTTCTTT. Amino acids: CASSQNKGVLAGEAFF.

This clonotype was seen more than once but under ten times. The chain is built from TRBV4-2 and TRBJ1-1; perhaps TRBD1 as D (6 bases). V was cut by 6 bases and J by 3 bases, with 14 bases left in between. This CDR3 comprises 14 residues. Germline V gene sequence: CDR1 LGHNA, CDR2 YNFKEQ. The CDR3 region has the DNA TGTGCCAGCAGGCCGGAACAGGGCTACACTGAAGCTTTCTTT. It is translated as CASRPEQGYTEAFF.

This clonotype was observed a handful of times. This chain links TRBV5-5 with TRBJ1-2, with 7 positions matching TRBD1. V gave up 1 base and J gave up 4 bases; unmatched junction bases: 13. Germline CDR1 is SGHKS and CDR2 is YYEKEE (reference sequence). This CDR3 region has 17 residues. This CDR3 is CASSLSGRGGPGYGYTF. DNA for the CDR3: TGTGCCAGCAGCTTGTCCGGGAGAGGGGGCCCGGGCTATGGCTACACCTTC. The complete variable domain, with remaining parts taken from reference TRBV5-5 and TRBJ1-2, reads DAGVTQSPTHLIKTRGQQVTLRCSPISGHKSVSWYQQVLGQGPQFIFQYYEKEERGRGNFPDRFSARQFPNYSSELNVNALLLGDSALYLCASSLSGRGGPGYGYTFGSGTRLTVV.

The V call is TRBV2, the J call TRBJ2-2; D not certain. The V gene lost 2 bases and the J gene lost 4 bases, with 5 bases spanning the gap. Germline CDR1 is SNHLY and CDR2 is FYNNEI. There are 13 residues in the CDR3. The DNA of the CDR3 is TGTGCCAGCAGTGAAACGGGCACCGGGGAGCTGTTTTTT. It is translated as CASSETGTGELFF.

The CDR3 coding sequence is TGCGCCAGCAGCTGGGGGACAGGCCTACAAGAGACCCAGTACTTC. Residues: CASSWGTGLQETQYF. The genes are TRBV5-1 and TRBJ2-5; TRBD1 aligns across 8 bases. CDR1 is SGHRS and CDR2 is YFSETQ in the germline V gene. Trimming removed 3 bases from V and 2 bases from J; junction bases left unmatched: 6. The CDR3 totals 15 residues.

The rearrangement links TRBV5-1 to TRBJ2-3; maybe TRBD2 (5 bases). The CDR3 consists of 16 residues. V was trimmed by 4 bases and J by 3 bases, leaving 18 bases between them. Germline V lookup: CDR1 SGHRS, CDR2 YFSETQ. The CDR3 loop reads CASSPGVVASTDTQYF. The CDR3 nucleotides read TGCGCCAGCAGCCCCGGGGTGGTGGCTAGTACAGATACGCAGTATTTT. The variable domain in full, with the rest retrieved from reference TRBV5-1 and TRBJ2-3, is KAGVTQTPRYLIKTRGQQVTLSCSPISGHRSVSWYQQTPGQGLQFLFEYFSETQRNKGNFPGRFSGRQFSNSRSEMNVSTLELGDSALYLCASSPGVVASTDTQYFGPGTRLTVL.

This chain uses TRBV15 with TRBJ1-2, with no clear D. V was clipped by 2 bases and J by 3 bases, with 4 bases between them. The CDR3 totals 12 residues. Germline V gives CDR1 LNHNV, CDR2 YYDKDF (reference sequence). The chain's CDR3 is CATSRSDYGYTF. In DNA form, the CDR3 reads TGTGCCACCAGCAGATCGGACTATGGCTACACCTTC.